Listed below are T cell receptor beta chains from one sample, sequenced in a study of blood T cell repertoires in COVID-19. The protocol was immunoSEQ multiplex PCR, while the TCRdb copy is restricted to in-frame clones and leaves out a portion. Of under 450,000 clones in the sample, roughly four fifths were seen once. Sequenced sample: PBMCs or T cells enriched from blood (not recorded which). These receptors all stem from a woman aged 45 to 65 who had recovered from COVID-19. CDR3s include the opening cysteine and the closing phenylalanine or tryptophan. A D gene is named only where the DNA matches it firmly. Rows may omit the clone size; those that give it use once, few, many or a size class.

NA,TRBJ1-6,NA,TRBV11-2,CASSHGQLNSPLHF,TGTGCCAGCAGCCATGGACAGTTAAATTCACCCCTCCACTTT
NA,TRBJ2-5,NA,TRBV5-6,CASSSTGIETQYF,TGTGCCAGCAGCTCTACAGGGATAGAGACCCAGTACTTC
TRBD1,TRBJ2-3,NA,TRBV27,CASSDRGPLILDTQYF,TGTGCCAGCAGCGACAGGGGACCGTTAATTTTGGATACGCAGTATTTT
NA,TRBJ1-1,NA,TRBV6-1,CASSARTAMNTEAFF,TGTGCCAGCAGTGCCCGGACAGCTATGAACACTGAAGCTTTCTTT
TRBD1,TRBJ1-5,once,TRBV25-1,CASRGDRINQPQHF,TGTGCCAGCAGGGGGGACAGGATAAATCAGCCCCAGCATTTT
TRBD1,TRBJ1-1,NA,TRBV19,CASGNRDRATFF,TGTGCCAGTGGGAACCGGGACAGGGCGACTTTCTTT
NA,TRBJ2-1,NA,TRBV6-5,CASSGTHPDNEQFF,TGTGCCAGCTCCGGGACACATCCTGACAATGAGCAGTTCTTC
NA,TRBJ1-1,NA,TRBV4-3,CASSQSGRGGTEAFF,TGCGCCAGCAGCCAGTCGGGACGGGGGGGAACTGAAGCTTTCTTT
NA,TRBJ1-5,NA,TRBV29-1,CSASGGNQPQHF,TGCAGCGCTTCAGGGGGCAATCAGCCCCAGCATTTT
NA,TRBJ2-2,NA,TRBV3-1/TRBV3-2,CASTGKGNTGELFF,TGTGCCAGCACGGGAAAAGGTAACACCGGGGAGCTGTTTTTT
NA,TRBJ2-7,NA,TRBV30,CAWTSPAGEQYF,TGTGCCTGGACGAGTCCCGCGGGAGAGCAGTACTTC
NA,TRBJ1-1,NA,TRBV7-2,CASSYLGHPNTEAFF,TGTGCCAGCAGCTACTTGGGGCACCCGAACACTGAAGCTTTCTTT
NA,TRBJ1-1,NA,TRBV6-4,CASSDGETTEAFF,TGTGCCAGCAGTGACGGGGAGACGACTGAAGCTTTCTTT
NA,TRBJ1-5,NA,TRBV3-1/TRBV3-2,CASSQDLGRYQPQHF,TGTGCCAGCAGCCAAGATCTGGGCAGATATCAGCCCCAGCATTTT
NA,TRBJ2-4,NA,TRBV7-9,CASSLFTGSGKNIQYF,TGTGCCAGCAGCTTATTTACGGGTTCGGGCAAAAACATTCAGTACTTC
NA,TRBJ1-5,NA,TRBV7-2,CASSPKAGDQPQHF,TGTGCCAGCAGCCCTAAGGCAGGGGACCAGCCCCAGCATTTT